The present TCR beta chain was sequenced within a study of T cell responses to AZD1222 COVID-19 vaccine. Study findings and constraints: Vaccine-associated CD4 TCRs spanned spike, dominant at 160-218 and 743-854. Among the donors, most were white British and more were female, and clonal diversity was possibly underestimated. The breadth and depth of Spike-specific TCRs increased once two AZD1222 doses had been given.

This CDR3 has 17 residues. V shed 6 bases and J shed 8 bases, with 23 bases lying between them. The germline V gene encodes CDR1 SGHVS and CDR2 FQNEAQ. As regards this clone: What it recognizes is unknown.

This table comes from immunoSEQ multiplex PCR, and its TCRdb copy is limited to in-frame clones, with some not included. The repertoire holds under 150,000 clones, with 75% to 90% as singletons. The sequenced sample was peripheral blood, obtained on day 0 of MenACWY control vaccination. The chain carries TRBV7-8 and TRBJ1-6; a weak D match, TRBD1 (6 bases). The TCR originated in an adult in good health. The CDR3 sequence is CASRQRRWDTIDSPLHF. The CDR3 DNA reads TGTGCCAGCAGACAACGGAGATGGGACACCATCGATTCACCCCTCCACTTT.